These 17 T cell receptor beta chains were sequenced from one sample in a study of blood T cell repertoires in COVID-19 (dated by TCRdb to 2019 to 2021). Preparation of the library involved the immunoSEQ multiplex PCR assay. The table was pulled from immuneACCESS by TCRdb, which kept in-frame rearrangements only. Such tables lose some clones; where checked, under half of the loss comes from unresolved V genes, and the rest has no known cause. The sample records roughly 76,000 clones, under 95% of which are singletons. Roughly 1.5% of the sample is held by the ten biggest clonotypes. Sequencing was performed on peripheral blood. These receptors came from a man in his fifties or sixties with acute or convalescent COVID-19.

V is TRBV4-3 and J is TRBJ1-1; 8 positions match TRBD1. V shed 2 bases and J 12 bases; nucleotides not matched to a gene: 8. The V gene's germline CDR1 is LGHNA and CDR2 YSLEER. The CDR3 length is 13 residues. CDR3 in amino acids: CASSQRSGRGPFF. The CDR3, as DNA: TGCGCCAGCAGCCAACGGTCCGGCAGGGGGCCTTTCTTT.

The rearrangement links TRBV28 to TRBJ2-7, with 7 bases that match TRBD2. J gave up 3 bases and V 10 bases, and 12 bases lay outside the gene matches. The CDR3 runs to 14 residues. Germline values: CDR1 MDHEN, CDR2 SYDVKM. The CDR3 is CATVARDYRYEQYF. CDR3 nucleotide sequence: TGTGCCACTGTAGCCCGGGACTACCGCTACGAGCAGTACTTC.

This clone was seen once. The rearrangement joins TRBV11-2 to TRBJ1-2; TRBD1 agrees at 7 bases. Germline CDR1 is SGHAT and CDR2 is FQNNGV. The CDR3 length is 12 residues. J gave up 8 bases and V 3 bases, and 3 bases lay outside the gene matches. The DNA for the CDR3 is TGTGCCAGCAGCTTCACAGGGGCCGGCTACACCTTC. Its protein is CASSFTGAGYTF.

The chain combines TRBV6-5 with TRBJ1-1, with D possibly TRBD1 on 5 matching bases. The CDR3 is made up of 15 amino acids. The V and J ends lost 6 bases and 1 base respectively, with 15 bases between them. CDR1 MNHEY and CDR2 SVGAGI come from the germline V gene. In DNA, the CDR3 is TGTGCCAGCAGCCCCTGGGGGGACTCGAACACTGAAGCTTTCTTT. This codes for CASSPWGDSNTEAFF.

The chain combines TRBV27 with TRBJ2-7; 8 positions agree with TRBD1. The CDR3 spans 15 residues. Germline CDR1 MNHEY, CDR2 SMNVEV (reference sequence). J lost 5 bases, V lost 0 bases, and 6 bases had no gene match. CDR3 sequence (DNA): TGTGCCAGCAGTTTATCTCCCGACAGGGGCCACGAGCAGTACTTC. Translation gives CASSLSPDRGHEQYF.

This chain links TRBV9 with TRBJ1-3; 9 nucleotides agree with TRBD1. Germline V gene lookup returns CDR1 SGDLS and CDR2 YYNGEE. This CDR3 comprises 17 residues. Trimming at V came to 0 bases and at J to 4 bases, leaving 8 bases not matched to a gene. CDR3 nucleotides: TGTGCCAGCAGCGTAGGCGGGACAGGGTTAAGGGGAAACACCATATATTTT. It translates to CASSVGGTGLRGNTIYF.

The chain is built from TRBV24-1 and TRBJ2-3, with 7 bases matching TRBD1. This CDR3 comprises 18 residues. Trimming took 4 bases from V and 4 from J; bases not matched to a gene: 16. From germline, CDR1 is KGHDR and CDR2 SFDVKD. In DNA, the CDR3 is TGTGCCACCAGTGAGCATAAACAGGGGCGAGTAGGTTCAGATACGCAGTATTTT. Translation: CATSEHKQGRVGSDTQYF.

V gene TRBV6-5 combines with J gene TRBJ2-2, with unresolved D. Germline V lookup: CDR1 MNHEY, CDR2 SVGAGI. The CDR3 contains 13 residues. V lost 6 bases and J lost 4, with 9 bases in between. The CDR3 is CASRQIPTGELFF. CDR3 sequence (DNA): TGTGCCAGCAGACAGATCCCCACCGGGGAGCTGTTTTTT.

The chain couples TRBV6-4 to TRBJ2-3, with D tentatively TRBD2 (6 bases). Germline V gene lookup returns CDR1 MRHNA and CDR2 SNTAGT. The V end was cut by 3 bases, the J end by 4 bases, with 14 bases between. This CDR3 is 15 amino acids long. The CDR3 nucleotides read TGTGCCAGCAGTGATGGGGGGTCAGCGCCAGATACGCAGTATTTT. Its translation: CASSDGGSAPDTQYF.

V and J are TRBV4-1 and TRBJ2-3, with D tentatively TRBD2 (6 bases). The ends were cut back, 4 bases at V and 1 base at J, with 12 bases in the middle. Per the germline V gene, CDR1 is MGHRA and CDR2 is YSYEKL. The CDR3 length is 15 residues. The CDR3, as DNA: TGCGCCAGCAGCCGAACCGGGACTCGCACAGATACGCAGTATTTT. It specifies CASSRTGTRTDTQYF.

The chain recombines TRBV7-7 with TRBJ2-1; TRBD1 might be the D (5 bases). The CDR3 length is 15 residues. The V gene lost 1 base and the J gene lost 7 bases, with 14 bases spanning the gap. Germline-derived CDR1 and CDR2 are SSHAT and FNYEAQ (reference sequence). CDR3 loop: CASSLGQGRANEQFF. In DNA, the CDR3 is TGTGCCAGCAGCTTAGGGCAGGGTAGGGCTAATGAGCAGTTCTTC.

The V call is TRBV6-2 or TRBV6-3, the J call TRBJ2-3; TRBD1 matches at 7 bases. V lost 2 bases and J lost 0; bases outside the gene matches: 8. The CDR3 length is 17 residues. Germline lookup yields CDR1 MNHEY and CDR2 SVGEGT. The CDR3 loop reads CASSYDGRDSSTDTQYF. The CDR3, as DNA: TGTGCCAGCAGTTACGACGGCCGGGACAGTAGCACAGATACGCAGTATTTT.

This chain links TRBV14 with TRBJ2-2; D not certain. There are 11 residues in the CDR3. The germline V gene has CDR1 SGHDN and CDR2 FVKESK. Trimming cost V 8 bases and J 2 bases, with 3 bases left between them. The CDR3 spells CASLNTGELFF. The CDR3 coding sequence is TGTGCCAGCCTCAACACCGGGGAGCTGTTTTTT.

This chain links TRBV2 with TRBJ1-3; D perhaps matches TRBD1 (5 bases). In germline, CDR1 is SNHLY, CDR2 FYNNEI. This CDR3 is 19 amino acids long. Trimming shortened V by 1 base and J by 5 bases, and 24 bases separated the two germline ends. DNA of the CDR3: TGTGCCAGCAGTGAAGTGTCAGACCAGGGTCCAGCCAAAAGAAACACCATATATTTT. It encodes CASSEVSDQGPAKRNTIYF.

V usage is TRBV12-3 or TRBV12-4 and J usage is TRBJ1-1; perhaps TRBD1 as D (5 bases). The CDR3 loop spans 12 amino acids. V lost 11 bases to trimming and J lost 0 bases, with 10 bases between them. CDR3 in amino acids: CAQQGLNTEAFF. The CDR3 region has the DNA TGTGCCCAGCAGGGCCTGAACACTGAAGCTTTCTTT.

The rearrangement uses TRBV9 and TRBJ2-2; D is perhaps TRBD1 (5 bases). V lost 0 bases and J lost 5, with 14 bases in between. CDR1 and CDR2 from the germline V gene are SGDLS and YYNGEE. The CDR3 loop spans 16 amino acids. As DNA, the CDR3 is TGTGCCAGCAGCGTAGGATTAGGACAATCGACCGGGGAGCTGTTTTTT. Translation: CASSVGLGQSTGELFF.

The chain uses TRBV7-3 and TRBJ2-2, with 8 bases aligning to TRBD1. Per the germline V gene, CDR1 is SGHTA and CDR2 is FQGTGA. This CDR3 contains 19 residues. Losses at the gene ends were 1 base for V and 2 bases for J; bases not matched to a gene: 12. This chain's CDR3 is CASSLNPWARGRNTGELFF. In DNA form, the CDR3 reads TGTGCCAGCAGCTTAAATCCTTGGGCCAGGGGGCGAAACACCGGGGAGCTGTTTTTT.